One sample yielded the 8 T cell receptor beta chains listed below, sequenced in a study of blood T cell repertoires in COVID-19. The assay was immunoSEQ multiplex PCR, and TCRdb's table has in-frame clones only and misses some. The table has around 250,000 clones, approximately 80% seen once. The sequencing input was PBMCs or T cells enriched from blood (not recorded which). The source of these receptors is a man aged 40-50 years who had recovered from COVID-19.

The V gene is TRBV7-2, the J gene TRBJ1-1; D may be TRBD1 (6 bases). Germline assignment: CDR1 SGHTA and CDR2 FQGNSA. The V end lost 3 bases, the J end lost 3 bases, and 8 bases lay between the germline ends. The CDR3 totals 13 residues. CDR3 sequence (DNA): TGTGCCAGCAGCTTTACAGGGTACACTGAAGCTTTCTTT. Translated: CASSFTGYTEAFF.

The CDR3 coding sequence is TGTGCCAGCAGCTTAGACGGGGGGTTCTTCTACAATGAGCAGTTCTTC. This codes for CASSLDGGFFYNEQFF. The chain uses TRBV7-2 and TRBJ2-1, with TRBD2 identical over 7 bases. This CDR3 region has 16 residues. The germline V gene has CDR1 SGHTA and CDR2 FQGNSA. J was trimmed by 3 bases and V by 1 base; bases with no gene match: 6.

V and J are TRBV9 and TRBJ1-2; 7 bases agree with TRBD1. The trim removed 0 bases at V and 3 bases at J, leaving 2 bases unmatched. Germline V gene lookup returns CDR1 SGDLS and CDR2 YYNGEE. The CDR3 contains 14 residues. CDR3 in DNA: TGTGCCAGCAGCGTAGGACAGGGCGACTATGGCTACACCTTC. This encodes CASSVGQGDYGYTF.

V and J are TRBV28 and TRBJ1-5; D remains ambiguous. Trimming pared 11 bases from V and 4 bases from J, leaving 21 bases between. Germline loops: CDR1 MDHEN, CDR2 SYDVKM. This CDR3 has 15 residues. The CDR3 is CAHNPGSTVNQPQHF. The DNA of the CDR3 is TGTGCCCATAACCCCGGGTCGACTGTTAATCAGCCCCAGCATTTT.

This chain links TRBV6-2 or TRBV6-3 with TRBJ1-4; no clear D gene. CDR1 is MNHEY and CDR2 is SVGEGT in the germline V gene. The V and J ends lost 6 bases and 7 bases respectively, with 15 bases between them. This CDR3 comprises 14 residues. The CDR3 protein is CASSFQVLGEKLFF. CDR3 nucleotides: TGTGCCAGCAGCTTTCAGGTTCTGGGTGAAAAACTGTTTTTT.

The chain's CDR3 is CASSLMGQASEKLFF. The CDR3 DNA reads TGTGCCAGCAGCCTAATGGGACAAGCTAGTGAAAAACTGTTTTTT. The chain couples TRBV7-9 to TRBJ1-4, with D perhaps matching TRBD1 (6 bases). The CDR3 is made up of 15 amino acids. V lost 5 bases to trimming and J lost 7 bases, with 17 bases between them. Looked up from germline, CDR1 is SEHNR and CDR2 is FQNEAQ (reference sequence).

The chain links TRBV5-1 to TRBJ1-1, with D unresolved. CDR3 size: 14 residues. The ends were cut back, 3 bases at V and 8 bases at J, with 17 bases in the middle. CDR1 SGHRS and CDR2 YFSETQ come from the germline V gene. Here the CDR3 reads CASSWVSGSGEAFF. The CDR3 nucleotides are TGCGCCAGCAGCTGGGTCTCGGGCTCGGGAGAAGCTTTCTTT.

CDR3 amino acids: CASSVGLAGGFEQYF. The CDR3 bases are TGTGCCAGCAGCGTAGGACTAGCGGGAGGTTTCGAGCAGTACTTC. The chain couples TRBV9 to TRBJ2-7, with TRBD2 identical over 13 bases. The CDR3 has 15 residues. Germline CDR1 SGDLS, CDR2 YYNGEE. V lost 0 bases and J lost 6; bases outside the gene matches: 3.